A single sample gave rise to the 18 T cell receptor beta chains below, sequenced in a study of naive and memory T cell subsets. Treatment reported: skin biopsy from PPD injection site in Mantoux-positive individual. The library had UMIs added by 3' ligation of an oligonucleotide to TCR cDNA. The SP2 primer and nested alpha and beta constant region primers amplified ligated cDNA in four rounds. Each CDR3 protein is one row after TCRdb ran MiXCR on the UMI-ligation and nested PCR reads. Of tens of thousands of distinct CDR3 sequences listed, 6.5% to 8% are singletons. The material sequenced was skin, taken from a tuberculin skin test site. Source of these receptors: an adult in good health.

There are many counts of this clonotype. The chain joins TRBV27 to TRBJ2-3; D is perhaps TRBD2 (5 bases). V lost 3 bases, J lost 0 bases, and 10 bases lay in between. The CDR3 loop spans 15 amino acids. The germline gives CDR1 MNHEY, CDR2 SMNVEV (reference sequence). The CDR3 DNA follows: TGTGCCAGCAGTTTGAGAGGGCTTAGCACAGATACGCAGTATTTT. Translating gives CASSLRGLSTDTQYF.

This clonotype was recorded at least ten times. V gene TRBV25-1 combines with J gene TRBJ2-5; D is undetermined. CDR1 is MGHDK and CDR2 is SYGVNS in the germline V gene. This CDR3 is built from 11 residues. Trimming took off 5 bases at V and 3 bases at J, with 4 bases between the two ends. CDR3 bases: TGTGCCAGCAGTCCCGAAGAGACCCAGTACTTC. Translating it yields CASSPEETQYF.

With regard to this clonotype: This may come from a read error, since a much larger clone is one base off. This chain links TRBV7-2 with TRBJ2-3; 13 bases fit TRBD2. This CDR3 region has 18 residues. CDR1 SGHTA and CDR2 FQGNSA come from the germline V gene. The CDR3 DNA is TGTGCCAGCAGCCCCCGGGGACTAGCGGGGCGATCCACAGATTCGCAGTATTTT. Amino acid sequence: CASSPRGLAGRSTDSQYF.

There are many counts of this clonotype. V and J are TRBV4-1 and TRBJ2-7; TRBD1 or TRBD2 may be the D gene (5 bases each). Germline assignment: CDR1 MGHRA and CDR2 YSYEKL. V lost 4 bases, J lost 3 bases, and 16 bases lay in between. This CDR3 is built from 15 residues. CDR3 in amino acids: CASSPRGTFGYEQYF. DNA for the CDR3: TGCGCCAGCAGCCCCCGAGGGACCTTTGGCTACGAGCAGTACTTC.

This clonotype came up many times. The chain carries TRBV13 and TRBJ1-2, with D uncertain. This CDR3 region has 13 residues. Between the trimmed V and J ends, which lost 0 bases and 6 bases, there was a span of 8 bases. Germline values: CDR1 PRHDT, CDR2 FYEKMQ (reference sequence). This CDR3 is CASSLGGRDGYTF. In nucleotides, the CDR3 is TGTGCCAGCAGCTTAGGAGGGCGCGATGGCTACACCTTC.

This clonotype was counted only a few times. The genes are TRBV7-6 and TRBJ1-4, with a weak D call TRBD1 (6 bases). The V end lost 1 base, the J end lost 5 bases, and 8 bases lay between the germline ends. The CDR3 totals 14 residues. Germline V gives CDR1 SGHVS, CDR2 FNYEAQ. CDR3 amino acids: CASSLGGANEKLFF. DNA of the CDR3: TGTGCCAGCAGCTTAGGGGGGGCGAATGAAAAACTGTTTTTT. Full variable domain (missing parts from reference TRBV7-6 and TRBJ1-4): GAGVSQSPRYKVTKRGQDVALRCDPISGHVSLYWYRQALGQGPEFLTYFNYEAQQDKSGLPNDRFSAERPEGSISTLTIQRTEQRDSAMYRCASSLGGANEKLFFGSGTQLSVL.

This clonotype was observed at least ten times. This chain joins TRBV20-1 and TRBJ1-6, with no clear D. V was pared by 0 bases and J by 8 bases, with 23 bases between. This CDR3 is 18 amino acids long. Germline lookup yields CDR1 DFQATT and CDR2 SNEGSKA (reference sequence). For the CDR3, the DNA is TGCAGTGCTAGAGATCGGTCGGCGGGCCTAGGTTCGCATTCACCCCTCCACTTT. This translates into CSARDRSAGLGSHSPLHF.

The gene calls are TRBV5-1 and TRBJ1-1, with TRBD1 identical over 9 bases. V trimming: 4 bases; J trimming: 4 bases; junction bases outside the gene matches: 11. This CDR3 has 16 residues. Germline CDR1 is SGHRS and CDR2 is YFSETQ. Here the CDR3 reads CASSPWTGAMGTEAFF. CDR3 nucleotides: TGCGCCAGCAGCCCGTGGACAGGGGCAATGGGCACTGAAGCTTTCTTT.

The J gene is TRBJ2-2, the V gene TRBV6-2 or TRBV6-3; 8 nucleotides match TRBD1. The V and J ends lost 3 bases and 3 bases, in that order; junction bases with no gene match: 12. Germline V gives CDR1 MNHEY, CDR2 SVGEGT. CDR3 length: 18 residues. CDR3 sequence (DNA): TGTGCCAGCAGTTATACCGGACAGGGCAGGGGAGACACCGGGGAGCTGTTTTTT. It codes for CASSYTGQGRGDTGELFF.

This sequence joins TRBV20-1 and TRBJ2-7; no clear D. The CDR3 consists of 12 residues. V lost 3 bases and J 0 bases, leaving 6 bases between the germline ends. CDR1 and CDR2 (germline): DFQATT, SNEGSKA (reference sequence). The CDR3 reads CSARASSYEQYF. CDR3 nucleotides: TGCAGTGCTAGGGCGAGCTCCTACGAGCAGTACTTC.

This clonotype was counted at least ten times. CDR3 nucleotides: TGTGCCAGCAGTTTTCTGACTAGCTACAATGAGCAGTTCTTC. The encoded protein is CASSFLTSYNEQFF. The chain couples TRBV12-3 or TRBV12-4 to TRBJ2-1; possible D gene TRBD2, 6 bases. The CDR3 consists of 14 residues. V lost 3 bases and J lost 3, with 9 bases in between.

The table lists this clonotype with many counts. The V and J genes are TRBV19 and TRBJ2-3; TRBD1 matches 7 bases. Per germline, CDR1 LNHDA and CDR2 SQIVND (reference sequence). J lost 2 bases, V lost 4 bases, and 12 bases had no gene match. This CDR3 has 17 amino acids. The CDR3: CASSTSTTGLNTDTQYF. In DNA, the CDR3 is TGTGCCAGTAGTACCTCCACGACAGGGCTCAACACAGATACGCAGTATTTT.

This clonotype is judged medium-sized. The V and J genes are TRBV20-1 and TRBJ2-7; weak D call: TRBD1 (6 bases). The CDR3 runs 15 residues. The germline V gene has CDR1 DFQATT and CDR2 SNEGSKA (reference sequence). V was shortened by 3 bases and J by 0 bases, with 15 bases between the two germline ends. This CDR3 is CSASKKDSFSYEQYF. Here the CDR3 DNA reads TGCAGTGCTAGCAAAAAGGACAGCTTCTCCTACGAGCAGTACTTC.

This clonotype was counted at least ten times. The V call is TRBV20-1, the J call TRBJ1-1; 9 bases map to TRBD1. Trimming removed 6 bases from V and 0 bases from J; junction bases left unmatched: 5. The CDR3 loop spans 14 amino acids. CDR1 and CDR2 (germline): DFQATT, SNEGSKA (reference sequence). The CDR3: CSAAGQGMNTEAFF. The CDR3 coding sequence is TGCAGTGCGGCGGGACAGGGAATGAACACTGAAGCTTTCTTT.

This clonotype was observed many times. This chain joins TRBV11-2 and TRBJ2-3; D unresolved. V was clipped by 2 bases and J by 5 bases, with 5 bases between them. This CDR3 contains 12 residues. Germline assignment: CDR1 SGHAT and CDR2 FQNNGV. The CDR3 here is CASSLRVDTQYF. The CDR3 region has the DNA TGTGCCAGCAGCTTACGGGTAGATACGCAGTATTTT. The full variable domain, completed using reference TRBV11-2 and TRBJ2-3, is EAGVAQSPRYKIIEKRQSVAFWCNPISGHATLYWYQQILGQGPKLLIQFQNNGVVDDSQLPKDRFSAERLKGVDSTLKIQPAKLEDSAVYLCASSLRVDTQYFGPGTRLTVL.

This clonotype was picked up many times. The chain couples TRBV14 to TRBJ2-5; no clear D gene. This CDR3 has 15 amino acids. From germline, CDR1 is SGHDN and CDR2 FVKESK. Trimming removed 0 bases from V and 4 bases from J, with 12 bases in between. The DNA for the CDR3 is TGTGCCAGCAGCCAAGATTGGACCTACCGAGAGACCCAGTACTTC. Translation: CASSQDWTYRETQYF.

This clonotype was seen repeatedly, ten times or more. The chain recombines TRBV11-2 with TRBJ2-1; 10 nucleotides agree with TRBD1. Looked up from germline, CDR1 is SGHAT and CDR2 is FQNNGV. The CDR3 runs to 14 residues. V gave up 7 bases and J gave up 12 bases; unmatched junction bases: 12. The CDR3 here is CASTDDRGRLGQFF. The CDR3 DNA follows: TGTGCCAGCACCGACGACAGGGGGCGGTTGGGGCAGTTCTTC. Full variable domain (rest looked up from reference TRBV11-2 and TRBJ2-1): EAGVAQSPRYKIIEKRQSVAFWCNPISGHATLYWYQQILGQGPKLLIQFQNNGVVDDSQLPKDRFSAERLKGVDSTLKIQPAKLEDSAVYLCASTDDRGRLGQFFGPGTRLTVL.

This clonotype is termed medium-sized. J is TRBJ2-1 and V is TRBV20-1, with 11 bases fitting TRBD2. CDR1 and CDR2 (germline): DFQATT, SNEGSKA (reference sequence). The CDR3 has 15 amino acids. The V segment lost 6 bases and the J segment 0 bases; nucleotides outside the gene matches: 4. Here the CDR3 DNA reads TGCAGTGCGCTAGCGGGGGGTAACTCCTACAATGAGCAGTTCTTC. Encoded protein: CSALAGGNSYNEQFF.